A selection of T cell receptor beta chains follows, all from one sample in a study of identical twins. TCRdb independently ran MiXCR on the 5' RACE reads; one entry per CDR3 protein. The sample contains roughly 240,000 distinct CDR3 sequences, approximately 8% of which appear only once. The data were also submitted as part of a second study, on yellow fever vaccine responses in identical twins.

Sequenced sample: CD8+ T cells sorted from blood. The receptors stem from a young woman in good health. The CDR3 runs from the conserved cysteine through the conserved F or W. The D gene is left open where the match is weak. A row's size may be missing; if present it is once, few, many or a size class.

TGCAGTGCAAACAGGGGTGGAACTGAAGCTTTCTTT	CSANRGGTEAFF	TRBD1	TRBV20-1	TRBJ1-1	few
TGTGCCAGCAGTCAATCAGGGTTCTACGAGCAGTACTTC	CASSQSGFYEQYF	-	TRBV27	TRBJ2-7	-
TGTGCCAGCAGCCCGGAAGTGCCCTACAATGAGCAGTTCTTC	CASSPEVPYNEQFF	-	TRBV5-5	TRBJ2-1	-
TGTGCCAGCAGACCTCCGGGACAGGGGACCGGGGAGCTGTTTTTT	CASRPPGQGTGELFF	TRBD1	TRBV7-9	TRBJ2-2	many
TGTGCCAGCAGTGAAGCAACAGGCAGAGAGACTGAAGCTTTCTTT	CASSEATGRETEAFF	-	TRBV2	TRBJ1-1	-
TGTGCCAGCAGCCAAGAAGGTAGCGATCCAGATACGCAGTATTTT	CASSQEGSDPDTQYF	-	TRBV4-2	TRBJ2-3	-
TGTGCCAGCAGCTTGGCGGGGGTAATTAATTCACCCCTCCACTTT	CASSLAGVINSPLHF	-	TRBV5-4	TRBJ1-6	-
TGTGCCAGCAGTTCGGACAGGAGATCTATCGACTACGAGCAGTACTTC	CASSSDRRSIDYEQYF	TRBD1	TRBV28	TRBJ2-7	many
TGTGCCAGCACCACAGGTAGGAGCAATGAGCAGTTCTTC	CASTTGRSNEQFF	-	TRBV12-3/TRBV12-4	TRBJ2-1	-
TGTGCCAGCAGTTACGGGACCGTGTTGTTTTTT	CASSYGTVLFF	-	TRBV6-2/TRBV6-3	TRBJ1-4	-
TGTGCCAGCAGTTTATCGAAGACAGGGGGCTCTTCCCATCAGCCCCAGCATTTT	CASSLSKTGGSSHQPQHF	TRBD1	TRBV27	TRBJ1-5	few
TGTGCCAGCAGTTCCCTAGCGGACTCCTACAATGAGCAGTTCTTC	CASSSLADSYNEQFF	TRBD2	TRBV12-3/TRBV12-4	TRBJ2-1	many
TGCGCCAGCAGCTTGGTGGTAGCGGGGGACAATGAGCAGTTCTTC	CASSLVVAGDNEQFF	TRBD2	TRBV5-1	TRBJ2-1	-
TGTGCCAGCAGTTCGCAATGGATGGGGGGGGATGAGCAGTTCTTC	CASSSQWMGGDEQFF	TRBD2	TRBV27	TRBJ2-1	few
TGTGCCAGCAACCTTGGGTTGGATGGCTACACCTTC	CASNLGLDGYTF	-	TRBV12-3/TRBV12-4	TRBJ1-2	many
TGCAGCGTTGAAGAATTGGAGGGGAACTATGGCTACACCTTC	CSVEELEGNYGYTF	-	TRBV29-1	TRBJ1-2	few
TGCGCCAGCAGCCAAGATCAGCGGAGAGGCTACACCTTC	CASSQDQRRGYTF	-	TRBV4-1	TRBJ1-2	many
TGTGCCAGCAGTTTATCGGGGGTAGACGTAGCTTTCTTT	CASSLSGVDVAFF	-	TRBV27	TRBJ1-1	few
TGCAGTGCTAGGCTAGCGGGGGCTGACACCGGGGAGCTGTTTTTT	CSARLAGADTGELFF	TRBD2	TRBV20-1	TRBJ2-2	many
TGTGCCAGCAGCCCAGGGGGGATCCCTGGAAACACCATATATTTT	CASSPGGIPGNTIYF	TRBD1	TRBV6-1	TRBJ1-3	-
TGCGCCAGCAGCCAAGGATGGCAGGGGGCGATGGGTCCCCAGTACTTC	CASSQGWQGAMGPQYF	TRBD1	TRBV4-1	TRBJ2-5	-
TGTGCCACCAGCAGAGCGGGGGCAGGGAATGAGCAGTTCTTC	CATSRAGAGNEQFF	-	TRBV15	TRBJ2-1	-
TGTGCCAGCAGTTCGCTAGCGGAGAGCACCGGGGAGCTGTTTTTT	CASSSLAESTGELFF	TRBD2	TRBV28	TRBJ2-2	-
TGTGCCAGCAGCCAAGCGGGAGTCTACGAGCAGTACTTC	CASSQAGVYEQYF	-	TRBV3-1	TRBJ2-7	many
TGTGCCAGCAGCTTATTGGGAGGGCCCATATCCTACAATGAGCAGTTCTTC	CASSLLGGPISYNEQFF	TRBD2	TRBV7-6	TRBJ2-1	-
TGTGCCAGCAGTTTAACGGGGAACACCTACGAGCAGTACTTC	CASSLTGNTYEQYF	-	TRBV12-3/TRBV12-4	TRBJ2-7	-
TGCAGTGCTAGACGGGACAGAGCCTACGAGCAGTACTTC	CSARRDRAYEQYF	TRBD1	TRBV20-1	TRBJ2-7	many
TGCGCCAGCAGCTTGGTCGGGACAGGCCCACAAAACGAGCAGTACTTC	CASSLVGTGPQNEQYF	TRBD1	TRBV5-1	TRBJ2-7	-